This T cell receptor beta chain was captured in a study of CD8 T cells in Susac syndrome. Between the trimmed V and J ends, which lost 6 bases and 4 bases, there was a span of 16 bases. This CDR3 has 14 residues. Germline CDR1 is SQVTM and CDR2 is ANQGSEA. Blood CD8+ and CD4+ T cells underwent high-throughput TCR beta sequencing. Negative isolation was used for CD8+ and CD4+ T cells, and FACS enrichment was applied to TEMRA cells. Random hexamers were used to reverse transcribe about 0.45 to 1 ug of RNA. The amplification used immunoSEQ multiplex PCR on TCR beta CDR3; it spanned 54 Vbeta and 13 Jbeta. TCRdb re-called the immunoSEQ multiplex PCR reads through MiXCR, storing one row per CDR3 protein. The table includes around 230,000 distinct CDR3 sequences, about 96% detected once.

Sample: CD4+ T cells from PBMCs. This TCR derives from a human donor with Susac syndrome. The chain combines TRBV29-1 with TRBJ1-5, with D uncertain. In DNA, the CDR3 is TGCAGCGTCTCATATGCGGGGTTGAATCAGCCCCAGCATTTT. This encodes CSVSYAGLNQPQHF.